Listed here are 22 T cell receptor beta chains from one sample, sequenced in a study of beta chain features in type 1 diabetes. Reverse transcription of all isolated RNA meant that expressed TCRB transcripts were sequenced. Generated by immunoSEQ multiplex PCR, the TCRdb table keeps only in-frame clones and is missing some. Of about 360,000 clones in the sample, 10% to 15% were seen once. Sequenced sample: naive CD4+ T cells from blood. The receptor source for this set is a man aged 18-30 years in good health.

With respect to this clone: This sequence may be a read error, since a much larger clone differs from it by one base. V gene TRBV7-7 combines with J gene TRBJ2-2, with 7 bases lining up with TRBD1. The CDR3 is 14 amino acids. Trimming took 1 base from V and 4 from J; bases not matched to a gene: 0. Germline loops: CDR1 SSHAT, CDR2 FNYEAQ (reference sequence). The CDR3 nucleotides read TGTGCCAGCAGCTTAGACAGGGGCACCGGGGAGCTGTTTTTT. Its translation: CASSLDRGTGELFF.

This clone turned up a few times. This chain uses TRBV30 with TRBJ1-2, with D hard to call. Trimming stripped 3 bases from V and 4 bases from J, with 9 bases between. Per germline, CDR1 GTSNPN and CDR2 SVGIG (reference sequence). The CDR3 sequence is 12 residues long. This CDR3 reads CAWRGSFYGYTF. CDR3 bases: TGTGCCTGGAGGGGGAGTTTCTATGGCTACACCTTC.

The chain uses TRBV5-6 and TRBJ1-2; D is uncertain. V was cut by 0 bases and J by 2 bases, with 5 bases left in between. Germline V gene data show CDR1 as SGHDT and CDR2 as YYEEEE. This CDR3 is built from 13 residues. CDR3 in DNA: TGTGCCAGCAGCTTGGGCGGGAACTATGGCTACACCTTC. The encoded protein is CASSLGGNYGYTF.

This clone has a handful of counts. J is TRBJ2-3 and V is TRBV6-6, with D tentatively TRBD2 (6 bases). Germline CDR1 and CDR2: MNHNY and SVGAGI (reference sequence). Trimming pared 2 bases from V and 6 bases from J, leaving 18 bases between. The CDR3 is 16 amino acids. CDR3 DNA: TGTGCCAGCAGTTACGCCAGAGCGGGTGGGTCGGATACGCAGTATTTT. Translating gives CASSYARAGGSDTQYF.

The CDR3 is CASSVSLAYTDTQYF. The DNA of the CDR3 is TGTGCCAGCAGCGTAAGCCTAGCGTACACAGATACGCAGTATTTT. This chain links TRBV9 with TRBJ2-3; D might be TRBD2 (6 bases). The V gene lost 1 base and the J gene lost 2 bases, with 11 bases spanning the gap. Germline V gives CDR1 SGDLS, CDR2 YYNGEE. The CDR3 is made up of 15 amino acids.

V gene TRBV30 combines with J gene TRBJ1-1; TRBD1 matches 8 bases. J gave up 1 base and V 2 bases, and 0 bases lay outside the gene matches. The CDR3 has 13 amino acids. Germline lookup yields CDR1 GTSNPN and CDR2 SVGIG (reference sequence). The chain's CDR3 is CAWSTGGNTEAFF. CDR3 bases: TGTGCCTGGAGTACAGGGGGGAACACTGAAGCTTTCTTT.

The chain is built from TRBV9 and TRBJ2-7; no definite D call. The CDR3 is made up of 14 amino acids. Between the trimmed V and J ends, which lost 0 bases and 0 bases, there was a span of 7 bases. Germline V gene data show CDR1 as SGDLS and CDR2 as YYNGEE. Here the CDR3 reads CASSVAVSSYEQYF. CDR3 DNA sequence: TGTGCCAGCAGCGTAGCGGTAAGCTCCTACGAGCAGTACTTC.

Only a few counts were recorded for this clone. The DNA of the CDR3 is TGTGCCAGCAGCGCGGGGACGGCCGTAGCCCCCTACAATGAGCAGTTCTTC. It specifies CASSAGTAVAPYNEQFF. The chain links TRBV7-8 to TRBJ2-1; D is perhaps TRBD2 (6 bases). The germline gives CDR1 SGHVS, CDR2 FQNEAQ. This CDR3 region has 17 residues. V was pared by 5 bases and J by 2 bases, with 19 bases between.

V usage is TRBV6-5 and J usage is TRBJ2-7, with TRBD1 identical over 10 bases. The CDR3 length is 13 residues. The trim removed 6 bases at V and 7 bases at J, leaving 6 bases unmatched. Germline values: CDR1 MNHEY, CDR2 SVGAGI. The CDR3 loop reads CASSRQGAIEQYF. In DNA form, the CDR3 reads TGTGCCAGCAGCCGACAGGGGGCTATTGAGCAGTACTTC.

This clone appeared a few times. The V gene is TRBV7-2, the J gene TRBJ2-3, with a weak D call TRBD2 (6 bases). Germline V gene sequence: CDR1 SGHTA, CDR2 FQGNSA. The CDR3 contains 16 residues. The germline V and J ends were trimmed by 1 base and 0 bases, with 11 bases remaining between them. CDR3 bases: TGTGCCAGCAGCTTAGGATGGGACTCTAGCACAGATACGCAGTATTTT. It is translated as CASSLGWDSSTDTQYF.

The chain joins TRBV25-1 to TRBJ2-1; D perhaps matches TRBD2 (6 bases). V lost 2 bases and J 6 bases, leaving 11 bases between the germline ends. Germline V gene data show CDR1 as MGHDK and CDR2 as SYGVNS. The CDR3 runs to 14 residues. The CDR3 coding sequence is TGTGCCAGCAGTGAAGAACTAGCTCTCAATGAGCAGTTCTTC. Amino acid sequence: CASSEELALNEQFF.

The rearrangement joins TRBV5-1 to TRBJ2-2; the match to TRBD2 covers 10 bases. The CDR3 loop spans 16 amino acids. Trimming cost V 0 bases and J 6 bases; bases outside gene matches: 5. Germline loops: CDR1 SGHRS, CDR2 YFSETQ. The CDR3 region has the DNA TGCGCCAGCAGCTTGGGGCTAGCGGGAGCCCCCGGGGAGCTGTTTTTT. As protein: CASSLGLAGAPGELFF.

In this sample, this clone turned up a few times. The chain uses TRBV10-3 and TRBJ2-7; D perhaps matches TRBD2 (6 bases). The germline V gene has CDR1 ENHRY and CDR2 SYGVKD. V lost 7 bases to trimming and J lost 6 bases, with 19 bases between them. CDR3 length: 14 residues. The CDR3 sequence is CAINDRARRVEQYF. The CDR3 coding sequence is TGTGCCATCAATGACCGGGCCAGGAGGGTCGAGCAGTACTTC.

The rearrangement joins TRBV7-3 to TRBJ2-1; 10 bases align to TRBD2. Germline values: CDR1 SGHTA, CDR2 FQGTGA. With 5 bases clipped from V and 2 bases from J, the junction kept 3 bases outside the gene matches. The CDR3 spans 15 residues. The CDR3 spells CASSPAGGTYNEQFF. The DNA of the CDR3 is TGTGCCAGCAGCCCAGCGGGGGGGACCTACAATGAGCAGTTCTTC.

This clone was recorded a few times. This rearrangement joins TRBV5-1 to TRBJ2-1; 9 bases are shared with TRBD2. Germline V lookup: CDR1 SGHRS, CDR2 YFSETQ. The trim removed 3 bases at V and 4 bases at J, leaving 11 bases unmatched. CDR3 length equals 17 residues. The CDR3: CASSSSSLAGIYNEQFF. CDR3 in DNA: TGCGCCAGCAGCTCGAGTAGTCTAGCGGGGATATACAATGAGCAGTTCTTC. Complete variable domain (other parts from reference TRBV5-1 and TRBJ2-1): KAGVTQTPRYLIKTRGQQVTLSCSPISGHRSVSWYQQTPGQGLQFLFEYFSETQRNKGNFPGRFSGRQFSNSRSEMNVSTLELGDSALYLCASSSSSLAGIYNEQFFGPGTRLTVL.

V and J are TRBV11-2 and TRBJ2-5; 12 bases agree with TRBD2. The junction had 0 bases not matched to a gene; V was cut back by 1 base and J by 0 bases. CDR1 is SGHAT, CDR2 FQNNGV, per germline. The CDR3 spans 16 residues. Here the CDR3 DNA reads TGTGCCAGCAGCTTAGGGACTAGCGGGAACCAAGAGACCCAGTACTTC. Residues: CASSLGTSGNQETQYF.

This clone has just a few counts. The chain couples TRBV29-1 to TRBJ2-3; 7 nucleotides line up with TRBD1. Germline-derived CDR1 and CDR2 are SQVTM and ANQGSEA. With V trimmed by 4 bases and J by 4 bases, 5 bases remained unmatched. The CDR3 totals 13 residues. The CDR3 loop is CSVARGRADTQYF. The CDR3 DNA follows: TGCAGCGTTGCTAGGGGGCGTGCAGATACGCAGTATTTT.

The CDR3 region is CASSPKDRIDQPQHF. The CDR3 region has the DNA TGTGCCAGCAGCCCCAAAGACAGGATAGATCAGCCCCAGCATTTT. The V and J genes are TRBV7-8 and TRBJ1-5; a weak D match, TRBD1 (6 bases). V shed 5 bases and J shed 5 bases, with 16 bases lying between them. Germline CDR1 reads SGHVS; CDR2 reads FQNEAQ. This CDR3 has 15 amino acids.

This clone was picked up a small number of times. This chain uses TRBV30 with TRBJ1-6; D perhaps matches TRBD1 (6 bases). Germline assignment: CDR1 GTSNPN and CDR2 SVGIG (reference sequence). The CDR3 covers 15 residues. Trimming removed 0 bases at V and 2 bases at J, with 8 bases between. The CDR3 DNA is TGTGCCTGGAGTGTCAGGGGCACCTATAATTCACCCCTCCACTTT. Protein product: CAWSVRGTYNSPLHF. The full variable domain, its missing parts supplied by reference TRBV30 and TRBJ1-6, is SQTIHQWPATLVQPVGSPLSLECTVEGTSNPNLYWYRQAAGRGLQLLFYSVGIGQISSEVPQNLSASRPQDRQFILSSKKLLLSDSGFYLCAWSVRGTYNSPLHFGNGTRLTVT.

This clone was seen more than once but under ten times. This rearrangement joins TRBV7-6 to TRBJ1-1; D is unresolved. Germline assignment: CDR1 SGHVS and CDR2 FNYEAQ. This CDR3 comprises 13 residues. Deletions cut 5 bases from V and 1 base from J, with 8 bases between. CDR3 coding DNA: TGTGCCAGCAGCAATGGGCCGAACACTGAAGCTTTCTTT. Translation gives CASSNGPNTEAFF.

The gene calls are TRBV30 and TRBJ1-1, with a weak D call TRBD1 (5 bases). Germline values: CDR1 GTSNPN, CDR2 SVGIG (reference sequence). CDR3 length: 14 amino acids. V was pared by 4 bases and J by 5 bases, with 17 bases between. CDR3 region: CAWTLGPPQTEAFF. The CDR3 DNA reads TGTGCCTGGACCCTGGGGCCACCCCAGACTGAAGCTTTCTTT.

The J gene is TRBJ2-7, the V gene TRBV5-1, with a possible D match to TRBD1 (5 bases). Germline V lookup: CDR1 SGHRS, CDR2 YFSETQ. This CDR3 comprises 13 residues. The V gene lost 0 bases and the J gene lost 3 bases, with 7 bases spanning the gap. CDR3 loop: CASSLGTNYEQYF. As DNA, the CDR3 is TGCGCCAGCAGCTTGGGGACAAACTACGAGCAGTACTTC.